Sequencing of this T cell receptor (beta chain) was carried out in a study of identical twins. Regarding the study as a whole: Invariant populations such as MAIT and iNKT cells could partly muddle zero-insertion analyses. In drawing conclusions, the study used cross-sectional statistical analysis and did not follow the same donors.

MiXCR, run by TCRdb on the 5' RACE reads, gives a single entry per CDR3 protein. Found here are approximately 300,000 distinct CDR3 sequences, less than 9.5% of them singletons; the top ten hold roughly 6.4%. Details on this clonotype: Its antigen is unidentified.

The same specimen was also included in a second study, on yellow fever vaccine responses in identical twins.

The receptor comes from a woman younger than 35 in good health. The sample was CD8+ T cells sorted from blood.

CDR3 in DNA: TGTGCCAAGAGGCCCGACTCCTCCTACGAGCAGTACTTC. It is translated as CAKRPDSSYEQYF. The rearrangement links TRBV2 to TRBJ2-7, with D unclear. Germline V gene sequence: CDR1 SNHLY, CDR2 FYNNEI. This CDR3 is 13 amino acids long. V was cut by 10 bases and J by 0 bases, with 13 bases left in between.